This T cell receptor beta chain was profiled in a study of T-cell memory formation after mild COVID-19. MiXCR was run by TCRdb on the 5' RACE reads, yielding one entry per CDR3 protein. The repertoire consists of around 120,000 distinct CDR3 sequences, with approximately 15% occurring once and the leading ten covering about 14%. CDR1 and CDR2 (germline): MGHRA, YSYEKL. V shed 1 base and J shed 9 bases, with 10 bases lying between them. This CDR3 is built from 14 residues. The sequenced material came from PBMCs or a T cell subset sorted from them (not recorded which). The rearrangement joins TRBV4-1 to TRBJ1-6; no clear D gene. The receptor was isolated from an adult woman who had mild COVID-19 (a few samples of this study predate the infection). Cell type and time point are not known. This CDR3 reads CASSQGASGSPLHF. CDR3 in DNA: TGCGCCAGCAGCCAAGGAGCTTCGGGTTCACCCCTCCACTTT.